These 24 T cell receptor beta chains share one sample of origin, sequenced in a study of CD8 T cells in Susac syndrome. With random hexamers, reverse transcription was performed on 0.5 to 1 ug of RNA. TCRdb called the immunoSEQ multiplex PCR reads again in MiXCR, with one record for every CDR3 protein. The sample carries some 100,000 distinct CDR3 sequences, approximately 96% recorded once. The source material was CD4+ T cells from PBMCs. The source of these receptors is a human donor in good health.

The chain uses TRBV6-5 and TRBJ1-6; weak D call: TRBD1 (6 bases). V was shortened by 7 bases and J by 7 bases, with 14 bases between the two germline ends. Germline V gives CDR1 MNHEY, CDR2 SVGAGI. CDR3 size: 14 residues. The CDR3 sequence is CASTIAGVNSPLHF. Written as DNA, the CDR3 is TGTGCCAGCACAATTGCAGGGGTCAATTCACCCCTCCACTTT.

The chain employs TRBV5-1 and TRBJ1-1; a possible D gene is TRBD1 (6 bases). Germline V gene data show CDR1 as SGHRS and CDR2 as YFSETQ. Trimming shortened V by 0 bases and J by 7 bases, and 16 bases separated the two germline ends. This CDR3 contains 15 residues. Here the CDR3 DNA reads TGCGCCAGCAGCTTGGGGGGGGCCCTGAGGGATGAAGCTTTCTTT. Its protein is CASSLGGALRDEAFF.

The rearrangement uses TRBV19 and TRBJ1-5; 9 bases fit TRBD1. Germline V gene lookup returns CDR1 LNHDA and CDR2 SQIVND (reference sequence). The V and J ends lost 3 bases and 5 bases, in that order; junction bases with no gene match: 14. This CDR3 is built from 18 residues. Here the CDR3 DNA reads TGTGCCAGTAGTATTTCGGCGACGTCGACAGGGGGTGATCAGCCCCAGCATTTT. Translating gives CASSISATSTGGDQPQHF.

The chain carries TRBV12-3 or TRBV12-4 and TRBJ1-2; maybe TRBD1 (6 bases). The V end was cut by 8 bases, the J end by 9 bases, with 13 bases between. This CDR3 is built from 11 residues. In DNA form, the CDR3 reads TGTGCCAGCGGGCAGGGGTGGAGCTACACCTTC. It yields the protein CASGQGWSYTF.

The CDR3 here is CSAAGLAGVIQETQYF. The CDR3 nucleotides read TGCAGCGCCGCTGGACTAGCGGGAGTTATCCAAGAGACCCAGTACTTC. The rearrangement links TRBV29-1 to TRBJ2-5; TRBD2 aligns across 13 bases. Trimming took 7 bases from V and 1 from J; bases not matched to a gene: 9. CDR1 and CDR2 from the germline V gene are SQVTM and ANQGSEA. CDR3 size: 16 residues.

The CDR3 DNA sequence: TGCGCCAGCAGCCGAGCGGTCGTGGGTGGCTCCTACAATGAGCAGTTCTTC. This gives the protein CASSRAVVGGSYNEQFF. This chain links TRBV4-3 with TRBJ2-1; tentative D call: TRBD2 (5 bases). V was cut by 4 bases and J by 0 bases, with 16 bases left in between. The CDR3 is 17 amino acids. Germline V gives CDR1 LGHNA, CDR2 YSLEER.

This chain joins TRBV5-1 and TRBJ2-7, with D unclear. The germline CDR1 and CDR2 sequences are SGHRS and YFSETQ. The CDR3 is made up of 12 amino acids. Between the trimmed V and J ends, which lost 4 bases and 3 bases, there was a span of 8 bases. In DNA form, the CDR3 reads TGCGCCAGCAGCGTCGATTACTACGAGCAGTACTTC. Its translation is CASSVDYYEQYF.

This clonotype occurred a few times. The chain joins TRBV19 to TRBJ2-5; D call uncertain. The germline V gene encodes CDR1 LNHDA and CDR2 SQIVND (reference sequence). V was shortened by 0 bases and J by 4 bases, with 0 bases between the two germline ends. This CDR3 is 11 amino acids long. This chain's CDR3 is CASSIEETQYF. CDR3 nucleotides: TGTGCCAGTAGTATAGAAGAGACCCAGTACTTC.

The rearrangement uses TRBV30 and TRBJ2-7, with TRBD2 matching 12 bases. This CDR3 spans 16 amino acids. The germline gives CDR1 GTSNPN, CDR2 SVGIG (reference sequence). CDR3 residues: CALLPGLAGNSYEQYF. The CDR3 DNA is TGTGCTTTACTACCGGGACTAGCGGGCAACTCCTACGAGCAGTACTTC.

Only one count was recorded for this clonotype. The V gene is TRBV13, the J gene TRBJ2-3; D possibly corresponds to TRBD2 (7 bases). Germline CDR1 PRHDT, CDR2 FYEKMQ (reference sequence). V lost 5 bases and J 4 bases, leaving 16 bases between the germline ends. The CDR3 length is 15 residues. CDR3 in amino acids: CASSKRGGSADTQYF. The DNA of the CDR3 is TGTGCCAGCAGCAAAAGGGGGGGAAGCGCAGATACGCAGTATTTT.

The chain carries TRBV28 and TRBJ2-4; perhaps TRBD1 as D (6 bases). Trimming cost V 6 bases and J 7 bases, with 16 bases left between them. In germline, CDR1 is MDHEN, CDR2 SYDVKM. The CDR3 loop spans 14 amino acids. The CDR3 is CASSPTGLSNIQYF. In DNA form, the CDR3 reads TGTGCCAGCAGCCCGACAGGCCTCAGTAACATTCAGTACTTC.

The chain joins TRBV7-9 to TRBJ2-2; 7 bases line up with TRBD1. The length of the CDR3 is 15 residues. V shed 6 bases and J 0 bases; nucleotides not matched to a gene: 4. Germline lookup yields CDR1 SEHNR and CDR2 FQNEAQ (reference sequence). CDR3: CASRRGQANTGELFF. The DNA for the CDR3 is TGTGCCAGCAGACGCGGACAGGCGAACACCGGGGAGCTGTTTTTT.

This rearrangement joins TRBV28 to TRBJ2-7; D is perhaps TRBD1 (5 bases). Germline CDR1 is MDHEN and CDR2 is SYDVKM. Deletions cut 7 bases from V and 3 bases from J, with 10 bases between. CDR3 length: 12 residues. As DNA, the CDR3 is TGTGCCAGCACCTCCGACAGCTACGAGCAGTACTTC. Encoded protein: CASTSDSYEQYF.

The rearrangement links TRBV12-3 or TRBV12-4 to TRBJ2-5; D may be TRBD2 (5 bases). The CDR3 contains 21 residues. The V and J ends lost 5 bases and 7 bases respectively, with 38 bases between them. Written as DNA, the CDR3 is TGTGCCAGCAGTCCACAATCGCCAGCCGGGATTCTAGCCCCGACGGTTGGGACCCAGTACTTC. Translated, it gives CASSPQSPAGILAPTVGTQYF.

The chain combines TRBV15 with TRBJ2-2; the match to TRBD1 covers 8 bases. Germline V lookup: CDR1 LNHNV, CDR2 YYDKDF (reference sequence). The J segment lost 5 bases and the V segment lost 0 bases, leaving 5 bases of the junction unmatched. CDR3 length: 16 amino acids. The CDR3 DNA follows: TGTGCCACCAGCAGAGATCGGACAGGGAGAACCGGGGAGCTGTTTTTT. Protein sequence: CATSRDRTGRTGELFF.

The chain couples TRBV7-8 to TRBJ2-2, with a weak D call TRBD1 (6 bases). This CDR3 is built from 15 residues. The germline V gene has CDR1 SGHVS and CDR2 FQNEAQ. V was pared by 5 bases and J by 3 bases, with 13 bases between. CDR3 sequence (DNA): TGTGCCAGCAGCCTCCGGGACACGTACACCGGGGAGCTGTTTTTT. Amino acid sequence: CASSLRDTYTGELFF.

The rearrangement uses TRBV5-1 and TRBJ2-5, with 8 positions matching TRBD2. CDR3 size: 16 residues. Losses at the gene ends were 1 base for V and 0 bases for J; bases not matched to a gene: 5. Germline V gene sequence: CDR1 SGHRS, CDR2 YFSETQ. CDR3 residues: CASSLRPSGYQETQYF. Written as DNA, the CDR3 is TGCGCCAGCAGCTTGCGACCTAGCGGGTACCAAGAGACCCAGTACTTC.

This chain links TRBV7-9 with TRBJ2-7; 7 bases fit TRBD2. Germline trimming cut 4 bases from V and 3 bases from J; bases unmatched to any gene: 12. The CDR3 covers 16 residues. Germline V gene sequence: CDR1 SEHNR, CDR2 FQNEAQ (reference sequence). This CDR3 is CASSSSSGTGNYEQYF. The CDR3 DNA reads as TGTGCCAGCAGCTCATCCAGCGGGACGGGCAACTACGAGCAGTACTTC.

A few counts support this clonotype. CDR3 nucleotide sequence: TGTGCCAGCTCACCTTCTCAAGAGACCCAGTACTTC. Amino acid sequence: CASSPSQETQYF. This chain uses TRBV18 with TRBJ2-5; D is undetermined. Trimming cost V 3 bases and J 2 bases, with 4 bases left between them. CDR3 size: 12 residues. Germline V gene lookup returns CDR1 KGHSH and CDR2 LQKENI.

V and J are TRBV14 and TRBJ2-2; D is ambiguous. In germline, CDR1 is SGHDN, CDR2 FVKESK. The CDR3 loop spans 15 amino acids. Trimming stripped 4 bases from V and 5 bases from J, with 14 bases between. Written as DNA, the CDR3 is TGTGCCAGCAGCCTCGCAGTAGATGGTACCGGGGAGCTGTTTTTT. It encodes CASSLAVDGTGELFF.

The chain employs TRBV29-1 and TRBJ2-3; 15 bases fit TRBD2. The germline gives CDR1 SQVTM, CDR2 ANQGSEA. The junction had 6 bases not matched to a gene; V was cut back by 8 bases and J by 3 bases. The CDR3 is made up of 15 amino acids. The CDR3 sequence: CSSRTSGRGTDTQYF. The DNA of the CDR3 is TGCAGCTCTAGGACTAGCGGGAGGGGGACAGATACGCAGTATTTT.

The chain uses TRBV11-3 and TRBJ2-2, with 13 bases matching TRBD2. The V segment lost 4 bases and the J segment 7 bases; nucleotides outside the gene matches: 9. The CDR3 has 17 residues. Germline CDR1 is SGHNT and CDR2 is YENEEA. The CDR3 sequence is CASSSYGTSGTYGELFF. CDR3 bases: TGTGCCAGCAGCTCCTATGGGACTAGCGGGACCTACGGGGAGCTGTTTTTT.

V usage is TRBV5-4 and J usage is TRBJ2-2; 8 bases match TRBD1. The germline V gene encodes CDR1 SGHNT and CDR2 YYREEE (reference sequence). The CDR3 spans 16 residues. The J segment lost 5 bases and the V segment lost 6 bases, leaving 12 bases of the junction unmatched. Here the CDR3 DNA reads TGTGCCAGCAATACCTGGTCAGGGGGCGAGACCGGGGAGCTGTTTTTT. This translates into CASNTWSGGETGELFF.

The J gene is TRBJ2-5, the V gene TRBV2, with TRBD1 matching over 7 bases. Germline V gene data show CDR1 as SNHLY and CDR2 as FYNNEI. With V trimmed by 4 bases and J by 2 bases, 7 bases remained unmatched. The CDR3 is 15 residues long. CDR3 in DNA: TGTGCCAGCAGTGCTGAACAGGGGTTACAAGAGACCCAGTACTTC. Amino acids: CASSAEQGLQETQYF.